The next 21 T cell receptor beta chains were all read from a single sample in a study of Graves' ophthalmopathy and Graves' hyperthyroidism. TCR beta CDR3 regions were amplified from RNA transcripts. A first-round RT-PCR used HTBI primers, followed by a second-round multiplex PCR. TCRdb recomputed calls from the multiplex PCR reads with MiXCR, one row per CDR3 protein. The sample holds 350,000 to 450,000 distinct CDR3 sequences, over 20% seen once. Input material: peripheral blood. The source of these receptors is a woman between 18 and 29 years old with stable Graves' hyperthyroidism.

This clonotype was detected a few times. V and J are TRBV6-2 or TRBV6-3 and TRBJ2-7; tentatively, D is TRBD1 (5 bases). The CDR3 is 12 residues long. V gave up 7 bases and J gave up 1 base, with 8 bases separating them. The germline gives CDR1 MNHEY, CDR2 SVGEGT. In nucleotides, the CDR3 is TGTGCCAGCATTGGGGCGTCCTACGAGCAGTACTTC. This translates into CASIGASYEQYF.

This clonotype showed up many times. J is TRBJ2-7 and V is TRBV7-2; D unclear. In germline, CDR1 is SGHTA, CDR2 FQGNSA. This CDR3 contains 15 residues. V was cut by 4 bases and J by 2 bases, with 15 bases left in between. CDR3 sequence reads: CASSSLSISPYEQYF. In DNA, the CDR3 is TGTGCCAGCAGCTCCCTATCGATCTCCCCCTACGAGCAGTACTTC.

This clonotype was seen repeatedly, ten times or more. The chain is built from TRBV12-3 or TRBV12-4 and TRBJ2-7; D is possibly TRBD1 (6 bases). The CDR3 has 13 amino acids. Trimming stripped 6 bases from V and 2 bases from J, with 11 bases between. DNA for the CDR3: TGTGCCAGCAGCCGACAGGCTCCCTACGAGCAGTACTTC. It yields the protein CASSRQAPYEQYF.

With regard to this clonotype: A single base separates this from a much larger clone, so it may be a read error. The chain uses TRBV19 and TRBJ1-2; no clear D gene. V lost 3 bases and J 8 bases, leaving 19 bases between the germline ends. The CDR3 consists of 15 residues. CDR1 LNHDA and CDR2 SQIVND come from the germline V gene (reference sequence). CDR3 in amino acids: CASSITAGGVEGYTF. In DNA, the CDR3 is TGTGCCAGTAGTATTACGGCCGGAGGCGTCGAAGGCTACACCTTC.

This clonotype was detected ten times or more. This chain connects TRBV12-3 or TRBV12-4 to TRBJ2-1, with a weak D call TRBD2 (6 bases). The CDR3 is made up of 13 amino acids. The ends were cut back, 5 bases at V and 13 bases at J, with 18 bases in the middle. CDR3 loop: CASSPGDIVGQFF. The DNA of the CDR3 is TGTGCCAGCAGTCCGGGGGATATAGTGGGTCAGTTCTTC.

The chain combines TRBV5-1 with TRBJ1-5, with TRBD1 as a possible D gene (5 bases). V was clipped by 4 bases and J by 2 bases, with 16 bases between them. The CDR3 extends over 16 amino acids. Per the germline V gene, CDR1 is SGHRS and CDR2 is YFSETQ. CDR3 protein: CASSTHQGSRNQPQHF. CDR3 bases: TGCGCCAGCAGCACCCACCAGGGCAGCCGCAATCAGCCCCAGCATTTT.

This clonotype was detected many times. The chain recombines TRBV7-2 with TRBJ2-7, with D unresolved. CDR3 size: 12 residues. The germline gives CDR1 SGHTA, CDR2 FQGNSA. V was shortened by 1 base and J by 6 bases, with 7 bases between the two germline ends. CDR3 DNA sequence: TGTGCCAGCAGCTTAGGTGGTCTCGAGCAGTACTTC. Translation: CASSLGGLEQYF.

The chain is built from TRBV27 and TRBJ1-1, with D unclear. CDR1 and CDR2 (germline): MNHEY, SMNVEV (reference sequence). CDR3 length: 13 amino acids. The V and J ends lost 7 bases and 5 bases respectively, with 14 bases between them. CDR3 sequence: CASMTTGGTEAFF. CDR3 DNA sequence: TGTGCCAGCATGACAACGGGAGGTACTGAAGCTTTCTTT.

This clonotype was found many times. The CDR3 is CASSSSQGYYGYTF. CDR3 nucleotide sequence: TGTGCCAGCAGCTCCTCACAGGGGTACTATGGCTACACCTTC. The rearrangement links TRBV7-2 to TRBJ1-2, with TRBD1 identical over 7 bases. V shed 4 bases and J 3 bases; nucleotides not matched to a gene: 5. Germline CDR1 SGHTA, CDR2 FQGNSA. This CDR3 has 14 amino acids. Looking up the rest from reference TRBV7-2 and TRBJ1-2 gives the full variable domain: GAGVSQSPSNKVTEKGKDVELRCDPISGHTALYWYRQSLGQGLEFLIYFQGNSAPDKSGLPSDRFSAERTGGSVSTLTIQRTQQEDSAVYLCASSSSQGYYGYTFGSGTRLTVV.

This clonotype was recorded many times. The chain carries TRBV2 and TRBJ2-7; D is possibly TRBD1 (6 bases). Trimming shortened V by 5 bases and J by 4 bases, and 12 bases separated the two germline ends. CDR3 size: 13 residues. Germline V gene sequence: CDR1 SNHLY, CDR2 FYNNEI. Here the CDR3 reads CASSSGAIYEQYF. DNA for the CDR3: TGTGCCAGCAGTTCAGGGGCTATATACGAGCAGTACTTC.

This clonotype was seen repeatedly, ten times or more. The genes are TRBV6-6 and TRBJ2-5, with D possibly called TRBD1 or TRBD2 (5 bases each). This CDR3 contains 15 residues. Germline V gene sequence: CDR1 MNHNY, CDR2 SVGAGI (reference sequence). V lost 6 bases and J lost 5, with 19 bases in between. CDR3 in amino acids: CASRVQPLRGETQYF. The CDR3 DNA sequence: TGTGCCAGCAGGGTTCAGCCCTTGAGGGGTGAGACCCAGTACTTC.

The table lists this clonotype with many counts. The rearrangement joins TRBV28 to TRBJ1-2; D is ambiguous. CDR1 is MDHEN and CDR2 is SYDVKM in the germline V gene. The germline V and J ends were trimmed by 7 bases and 1 base, with 28 bases remaining between them. The CDR3 loop spans 19 amino acids. The CDR3 DNA follows: TGTGCCAGCACCTCAAGGGTAGTCGGTTTCTCTCCGCTTAACTATGGCTACACCTTC. Its translation: CASTSRVVGFSPLNYGYTF.

The chain links TRBV12-3 or TRBV12-4 to TRBJ1-2, with 9 positions matching TRBD1. This CDR3 has 13 residues. Trimming cost V 6 bases and J 7 bases; bases outside gene matches: 6. The CDR3 protein is CASSEGQGSGYTF. The CDR3 DNA follows: TGTGCCAGCAGCGAGGGACAGGGATCTGGCTACACCTTC.

The chain carries TRBV12-3 or TRBV12-4 and TRBJ2-7; TRBD2 is a possible D gene (6 bases). Deletions cut 6 bases from V and 3 bases from J, with 18 bases between. CDR3 size: 15 residues. The DNA for the CDR3 is TGTGCCAGCAGCCGAGGGGACTCCACCAACTACGAGCAGTACTTC. Encoded protein: CASSRGDSTNYEQYF.

The CDR3 coding sequence is TGCGCCAGCAGCCCGGGGGGCACGTCAACCTACGAGCAGTACTTC. This translates into CASSPGGTSTYEQYF. The rearrangement uses TRBV5-1 and TRBJ2-7; D might be TRBD2 (7 bases). This CDR3 is 15 amino acids long. Germline-derived CDR1 and CDR2 are SGHRS and YFSETQ. Trimming took 4 bases from V and 2 from J, leaving 16 bases between them.

This clonotype has more than one count but fewer than ten. Here the CDR3 reads CAISDHNQETQYF. The CDR3 region has the DNA TGTGCCATCAGTGATCATAACCAAGAGACCCAGTACTTC. J is TRBJ2-5 and V is TRBV10-3; no definite D call. The CDR3 covers 13 residues. Germline-derived CDR1 and CDR2 are ENHRY and SYGVKD. V was clipped by 3 bases and J by 0 bases, with 5 bases between them.

The sample holds many counts of this clonotype. The chain is built from TRBV7-3 and TRBJ2-2; TRBD2 matches 12 bases. After removal of 1 base from V and 6 bases from J, the junction contained 0 bases not matched to a gene. CDR3 length: 15 residues. Germline lookup yields CDR1 SGHTA and CDR2 FQGTGA. In DNA, the CDR3 is TGTGCCAGCAGCTTAAGACTAGCGGGAGCCGGGGAGCTGTTTTTT. This gives the protein CASSLRLAGAGELFF.

This sequence joins TRBV27 and TRBJ2-7; TRBD2 agrees at 8 bases. V lost 4 bases and J lost 3; bases outside the gene matches: 5. This CDR3 spans 14 amino acids. CDR1 MNHEY and CDR2 SMNVEV come from the germline V gene (reference sequence). DNA of the CDR3: TGTGCCAGCAGTTACGGGGGGGCGCGCTACGAGCAGTACTTC. Its translation is CASSYGGARYEQYF.

The sample holds many counts of this clonotype. The V gene is TRBV11-2, the J gene TRBJ2-7, with a weak D call TRBD1 (5 bases). Germline values: CDR1 SGHAT, CDR2 FQNNGV. Trimming left V 4 bases short and J 9 bases short, with 13 bases between. CDR3 size: 12 residues. The chain's CDR3 is CASSSGYRGQYF. CDR3 DNA sequence: TGTGCCAGCAGCTCCGGCTATAGGGGGCAGTACTTC.

This clonotype has at least ten counts. The chain employs TRBV12-3 or TRBV12-4 and TRBJ2-7; tentatively, D is TRBD2 (6 bases). V shed 6 bases and J shed 6 bases, with 18 bases lying between them. There are 14 residues in the CDR3. DNA of the CDR3: TGTGCCAGCAGCACTACGGGACTCCCCGGCGAGCAGTACTTC. Translation gives CASSTTGLPGEQYF.

Concerning this clonotype itself: This may be a read error: a much more frequent sequence differs by one nucleotide. This chain links TRBV6-5 with TRBJ1-1; 9 nucleotides align to TRBD1. CDR1 and CDR2 from the germline V gene are MNHEY and SVGAGI. The CDR3 spans 16 residues. V shed 4 bases, J shed 4 bases, and the junction held 10 bases outside the gene matches. The CDR3 DNA is TGTGCCAGCAGTTGGGACAGGGATTATATGAGCACTGAAGCTTTCTTT. Its translation: CASSWDRDYMSTEAFF.